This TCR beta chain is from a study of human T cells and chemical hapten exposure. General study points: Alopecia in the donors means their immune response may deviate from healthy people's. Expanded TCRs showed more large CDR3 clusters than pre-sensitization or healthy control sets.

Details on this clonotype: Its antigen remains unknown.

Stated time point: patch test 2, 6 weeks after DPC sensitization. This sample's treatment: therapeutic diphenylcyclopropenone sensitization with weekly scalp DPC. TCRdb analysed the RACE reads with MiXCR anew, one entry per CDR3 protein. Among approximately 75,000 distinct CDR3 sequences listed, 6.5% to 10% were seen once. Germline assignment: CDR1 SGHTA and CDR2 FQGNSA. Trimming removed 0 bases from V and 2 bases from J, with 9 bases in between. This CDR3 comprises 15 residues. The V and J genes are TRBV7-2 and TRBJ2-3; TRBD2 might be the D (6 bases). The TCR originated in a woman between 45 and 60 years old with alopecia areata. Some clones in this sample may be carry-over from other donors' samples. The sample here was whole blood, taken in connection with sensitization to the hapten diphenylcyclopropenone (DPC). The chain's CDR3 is CASSLAGGYTDTQYF. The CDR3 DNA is TGTGCCAGCAGCTTAGCGGGAGGCTACACAGATACGCAGTATTTT. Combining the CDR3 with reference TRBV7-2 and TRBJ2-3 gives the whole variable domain GAGVSQSPSNKVTEKGKDVELRCDPISGHTALYWYRQSLGQGLEFLIYFQGNSAPDKSGLPSDRFSAERTGGSVSTLTIQRTQQEDSAVYLCASSLAGGYTDTQYFGPGTRLTVL.